The 2 T cell receptor beta chains listed next were all sequenced from one sample in a study of T cell repertoires in cytomegalovirus infection. No antigen is known for these receptors. Each CDR3 protein is one row after TCRdb ran MiXCR on the reads. This sample carries 650,000 to 850,000 distinct CDR3 sequences, approximately 32% of them seen once, and the ten largest clones take 10% to 15%. The sample was cultured CD8+ T cells from PBMCs, taken from culture after CMV antigen stimulation. These receptors were collected from a human donor in good health (CMV status not recorded). Some clones in this sample may be carry-over from other donors' samples.

The chain is built from TRBV6-5 and TRBJ2-1, with 9 bases that match TRBD1. Germline V gene lookup returns CDR1 MNHEY and CDR2 SVGAGI. The CDR3 runs 14 residues. The V and J ends lost 8 bases and 4 bases, in that order; junction bases with no gene match: 6. This chain's CDR3 is CASGETGGYNEQFF. In DNA form, the CDR3 reads TGTGCCAGCGGGGAGACAGGGGGATACAATGAGCAGTTCTTC.

The CDR3 reads CASSIGQGQAFF. The CDR3 nucleotides read TGTGCCAGTAGTATAGGACAGGGACAAGCTTTCTTT. The genes are TRBV19 and TRBJ1-1; 7 nucleotides agree with TRBD1. J gave up 9 bases and V 1 base, and 2 bases lay outside the gene matches. This CDR3 contains 12 residues. Germline V gene sequence: CDR1 LNHDA, CDR2 SQIVND (reference sequence).